These T cell receptor beta chains were read from a single sample in a study of T cells after yellow fever vaccination. TCRdb processed the 5' RACE reads anew with MiXCR; each CDR3 protein has one entry. The data hold almost 600,000 distinct CDR3 sequences, with 13% observed a single time. The sample in question was PBMCs, obtained on the day of the yellow fever booster vaccination. The origin of the receptors is a man in his thirties or forties who received the YFV17D yellow fever vaccine. Both conserved end residues are part of each CDR3. Each record gives: J gene, clone size, V gene, D gene, CDR3 protein, CDR3 DNA. The D gene is left open where the match is weak. Expanded clones get a size class; other rows say once, few or many, or leave the size out.

j_gene: TRBJ2-7; abundance: -; v_gene: TRBV20-1; d_gene: -; CDR3aa: CSARSPLSYEQYF; CDR3nt: TGCAGTGCTAGAAGTCCCCTCTCCTACGAGCAGTACTTC
j_gene: TRBJ2-7; abundance: few; v_gene: TRBV6-4; d_gene: -; CDR3aa: CASPCEKTYEQYF; CDR3nt: TGTGCCAGCCCTTGTGAGAAGACCTACGAGCAGTACTTC
j_gene: TRBJ2-3; abundance: -; v_gene: TRBV27; d_gene: -; CDR3aa: CATNWGGLSTDTQYF; CDR3nt: TGTGCCACCAATTGGGGGGGCTTAAGCACAGATACGCAGTATTTT
j_gene: TRBJ2-3; abundance: few; v_gene: TRBV29-1; d_gene: -; CDR3aa: CSVELVKETDTQYF; CDR3nt: TGCAGCGTTGAACTGGTAAAGGAAACAGATACGCAGTATTTT
j_gene: TRBJ1-1; abundance: few; v_gene: TRBV5-1; d_gene: TRBD1; CDR3aa: CASSQGQANTEAFF; CDR3nt: TGCGCCAGCAGCCAGGGACAGGCAAACACTGAAGCTTTCTTT
j_gene: TRBJ2-4; abundance: -; v_gene: TRBV28; d_gene: TRBD1; CDR3aa: CASRLGTGGQNIQYF; CDR3nt: TGTGCCAGCAGACTCGGGACAGGGGGCCAAAACATTCAGTACTTC
j_gene: TRBJ1-1; abundance: -; v_gene: TRBV7-8; d_gene: -; CDR3aa: CASRPNQGNLNTEAFF; CDR3nt: TGTGCCAGCAGACCGAACCAGGGCAATTTGAACACTGAAGCTTTCTTT
j_gene: TRBJ1-2; abundance: -; v_gene: TRBV20-1; d_gene: -; CDR3aa: CSARQGVGYTF; CDR3nt: TGCAGTGCTAGACAGGGAGTGGGCTACACCTTC
j_gene: TRBJ2-3; abundance: -; v_gene: TRBV6-1; d_gene: TRBD2; CDR3aa: CASKGGSRTDTQYF; CDR3nt: TGTGCCAGCAAAGGCGGGAGTAGGACAGATACGCAGTATTTT
j_gene: TRBJ2-5; abundance: -; v_gene: TRBV11-2; d_gene: -; CDR3aa: CASSPSPETQYF; CDR3nt: TGTGCCAGCAGCCCCAGCCCCGAGACCCAGTACTTC
j_gene: TRBJ1-4; abundance: few; v_gene: TRBV20-1; d_gene: -; CDR3aa: CSAIEGTEKLFF; CDR3nt: TGCAGTGCCATAGAAGGGACGGAAAAACTGTTTTTT
j_gene: TRBJ1-1; abundance: many; v_gene: TRBV7-2; d_gene: -; CDR3aa: CASGRDLNTEAFF; CDR3nt: TGTGCCAGCGGACGGGACCTGAACACTGAAGCTTTCTTT
j_gene: TRBJ2-1; abundance: -; v_gene: TRBV6-2/TRBV6-3; d_gene: -; CDR3aa: CASSYSSSGTGGSGIMDEQFF; CDR3nt: TGTGCCAGCAGTTACTCGAGTAGTGGGACAGGAGGTAGCGGGATCATGGATGAGCAGTTCTTC
j_gene: TRBJ2-2; abundance: -; v_gene: TRBV6-5; d_gene: TRBD2; CDR3aa: CASSYSWLAGVNTGELFF; CDR3nt: TGTGCCAGCAGTTACTCATGGTTAGCGGGAGTTAACACCGGGGAGCTGTTTTTT
j_gene: TRBJ1-5; abundance: -; v_gene: TRBV20-1; d_gene: TRBD1; CDR3aa: CSARRRDRVIQPQHF; CDR3nt: TGCAGTGCTAGACGCCGGGACAGAGTAATTCAGCCCCAGCATTTT
j_gene: TRBJ2-5; abundance: few; v_gene: TRBV6-1; d_gene: TRBD1; CDR3aa: CASTDRGVKETQYF; CDR3nt: TGTGCCAGCACGGACAGGGGGGTTAAAGAGACCCAGTACTTC
j_gene: TRBJ2-2; abundance: -; v_gene: TRBV10-3; d_gene: -; CDR3aa: CAISHGGPETGELFF; CDR3nt: TGTGCCATCAGTCATGGAGGGCCGGAGACCGGGGAGCTGTTTTTT
j_gene: TRBJ2-5; abundance: -; v_gene: TRBV29-1; d_gene: TRBD1; CDR3aa: CSVAMGQGAEETQYF; CDR3nt: TGCAGCGTTGCTATGGGACAGGGGGCGGAGGAGACCCAGTACTTC
j_gene: TRBJ2-5; abundance: few; v_gene: TRBV20-1; d_gene: TRBD2; CDR3aa: CSARVGAGGGETQYF; CDR3nt: TGCAGTGCTAGAGTAGGAGCGGGAGGGGGGGAGACCCAGTACTTC
j_gene: TRBJ2-3; abundance: -; v_gene: TRBV5-1; d_gene: TRBD2; CDR3aa: CASSQLAGEPDTQYF; CDR3nt: TGCGCCAGCAGCCAACTAGCGGGAGAGCCAGATACGCAGTATTTT
j_gene: TRBJ2-2; abundance: few; v_gene: TRBV5-1; d_gene: TRBD1; CDR3aa: CASSLAQGMNTGELFF; CDR3nt: TGCGCCAGCAGCTTGGCACAGGGGATGAACACCGGGGAGCTGTTTTTT
j_gene: TRBJ1-1; abundance: -; v_gene: TRBV10-2; d_gene: -; CDR3aa: CASSEANTEAFF; CDR3nt: TGCGCCAGCAGTGAAGCGAACACTGAAGCTTTCTTT
j_gene: TRBJ1-5; abundance: few; v_gene: TRBV7-2; d_gene: -; CDR3aa: CASSLERGMGQPQHF; CDR3nt: TGTGCCAGCAGCTTAGAACGAGGGATGGGTCAGCCCCAGCATTTT
j_gene: TRBJ2-7; abundance: few; v_gene: TRBV12-3/TRBV12-4; d_gene: -; CDR3aa: CASRNTGSMEQYF; CDR3nt: TGTGCCAGCAGAAACACAGGGTCCATGGAGCAGTACTTC
j_gene: TRBJ2-7; abundance: few; v_gene: TRBV20-1; d_gene: -; CDR3aa: CSASSPRDSYEQYF; CDR3nt: TGCAGTGCTAGTTCCCCCCGTGACTCCTACGAGCAGTACTTC
j_gene: TRBJ2-1; abundance: many; v_gene: TRBV20-1; d_gene: -; CDR3aa: CSASQGPSYNEQFF; CDR3nt: TGCAGTGCTAGCCAAGGGCCCTCCTACAATGAGCAGTTCTTC
j_gene: TRBJ2-4; abundance: -; v_gene: TRBV24-1; d_gene: -; CDR3aa: CATSDGGFAKNIQYF; CDR3nt: TGTGCCACCAGTGATGGGGGGTTTGCCAAAAACATTCAGTACTTC
j_gene: TRBJ2-2; abundance: -; v_gene: TRBV6-2/TRBV6-3; d_gene: -; CDR3aa: CASSYLGLDTGELFF; CDR3nt: TGTGCCAGCAGTTACCTAGGGTTGGACACCGGGGAGCTGTTTTTT
j_gene: TRBJ1-6; abundance: few; v_gene: TRBV28; d_gene: -; CDR3aa: CASTPPGGIIHPLHF; CDR3nt: TGTGCCAGCACCCCCCCGGGCGGGATAATTCACCCCCTCCACTTT